This TCR beta chain stems from a study of OX40 agonist ivuxolimab in advanced cancers. Study-wide context: The patients received ivuxolimab by intravenous route every 2 weeks at 0.01 to 10 mg/kg.

Points on this clone: What it recognizes is unknown.

Clones were sequenced by immunoSEQ multiplex PCR, and TCRdb holds only the in-frame ones, with some missing. Counted here are tens of thousands of clones, roughly 80% occurring once; the ten biggest clones make up 22%. Sampling of blood occurred at baseline, cycle 4 day 1, and cycle 7 day 1. General study results and limits: Clonal expansion was seen in CD4+ and CD8+ blood T cells by week 6 at 0.1 to 3.0 mg/kg.

This CDR3 comprises 16 residues. Trimming cost V 3 bases and J 2 bases; bases outside gene matches: 6. Germline CDR1 reads SGDLS; CDR2 reads YYNGEE. The chain recombines TRBV9 with TRBJ2-4; 9 nucleotides agree with TRBD1. The sample consisted of CD4+ or CD8+ T cells sorted from blood, taken in a trial of the OX40 agonist ivuxolimab. This receptor was obtained from an adult with an advanced solid tumor such as melanoma, head and neck, liver or kidney cancer. CDR3 residues: CASSAEGQGTKNIQYF. The CDR3 bases are TGTGCCAGCAGCGCGGAGGGACAGGGAACCAAAAACATTCAGTACTTC.